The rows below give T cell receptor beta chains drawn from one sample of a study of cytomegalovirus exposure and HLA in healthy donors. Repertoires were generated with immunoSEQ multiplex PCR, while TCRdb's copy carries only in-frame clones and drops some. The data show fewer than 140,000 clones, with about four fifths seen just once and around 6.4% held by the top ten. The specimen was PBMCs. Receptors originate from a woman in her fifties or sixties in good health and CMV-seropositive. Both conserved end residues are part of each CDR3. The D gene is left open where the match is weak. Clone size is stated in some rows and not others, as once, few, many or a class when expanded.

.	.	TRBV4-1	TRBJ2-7	TGCGCCAGCAGCCACGTAGGGGGTTCATCCTACGAGCAGTACTTC	CASSHVGGSSYEQYF
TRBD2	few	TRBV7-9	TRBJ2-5	TGTGCCAGCAGCTCAGGCGGCGGGGGGTACCAAGAGACCCAGTACTTC	CASSSGGGGYQETQYF
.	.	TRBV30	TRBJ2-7	TGTGCCTGGAGTTTTAGGTCAAGGGGTTGGGACGAGCAGTACTTC	CAWSFRSRGWDEQYF
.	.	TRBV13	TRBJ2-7	TGTGCCAGCAGCACCGGGACAATAGGAGGCGAGCAGTACTTC	CASSTGTIGGEQYF
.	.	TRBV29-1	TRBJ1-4	TGCAGCGCCAGGGTTGGTGAAAAACTGTTTTTT	CSARVGEKLFF
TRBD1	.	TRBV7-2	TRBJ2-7	TGTGCCAGCAGCTCCCCTTGGGACAGGGGCTACGAGCAGTACTTC	CASSSPWDRGYEQYF
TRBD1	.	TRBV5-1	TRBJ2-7	TGCGCCAGCAGCTTTAAGGGGGCTACCTACGAGCAGTACTTC	CASSFKGATYEQYF
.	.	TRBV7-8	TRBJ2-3	TGTGCCAGCAGCCGAAGGGGGGGGACTAGCACAGATACGCAGTATTTT	CASSRRGGTSTDTQYF
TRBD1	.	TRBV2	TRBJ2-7	TGTGCCAGCAGAAAGGGACAGGGGGCGGGAGAGCAGTACTTC	CASRKGQGAGEQYF
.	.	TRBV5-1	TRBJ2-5	TGCGCCAGCAGTATTGACCAAGAGACCCAGTACTTC	CASSIDQETQYF
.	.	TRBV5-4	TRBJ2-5	TGTGCCAGCAGCTTGGAGTCGGGGGGCCCCCAGTACTTC	CASSLESGGPQYF
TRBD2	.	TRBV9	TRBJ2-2	TGTGCCAGCAGTCCTACTAGCGGTCCGACCGGGGAGCTGTTTTTT	CASSPTSGPTGELFF
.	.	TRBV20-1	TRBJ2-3	TGCAGTGCTGGAAGCAGCGGTACGCAGTATTTT	CSAGSSGTQYF
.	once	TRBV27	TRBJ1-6	TGTGCCAGCAGTTTGGCCAGGACAGCGGATTCACCCCTCCACTTT	CASSLARTADSPLHF
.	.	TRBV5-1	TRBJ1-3	TGCGCCAGCAGCTTGGATGTCGGGGGGACAGGAAACACCATATATTTT	CASSLDVGGTGNTIYF
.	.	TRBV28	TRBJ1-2	TGTGCCAGCAGGCTGGGTTCCGCCAGGGCCCATGGCTACACCTTC	CASRLGSARAHGYTF